The clone carrying this T cell receptor (beta chain) was picked up many times. Antigen: not known. These data originate in a study of Graves' ophthalmopathy and Graves' hyperthyroidism. The TCR beta CDR3 regions underwent amplification from RNA transcripts. The workflow started with a first-round RT-PCR run with HTBI primers and then moved on to a second-round multiplex PCR. TCRdb called the multiplex PCR reads again in MiXCR, with one record for every CDR3 protein. The sample holds hundreds of thousands of distinct CDR3 sequences, over 20% seen once. Study-wide points: Among expanded thyroid clonotypes above 0.001 frequency, most also occurred in blood.

Ages of hyperthyroidism patients ran from 18 to 65, and their diagnoses were new, under 2 months' duration. CDR3 length equals 13 residues. After removal of 5 bases from V and 4 bases from J, the junction contained 4 bases not matched to a gene. Sequencing was carried out using peripheral blood. The clonotype originates from a woman between 18 and 30 years old with stable Graves' hyperthyroidism. The V gene is TRBV12-3 or TRBV12-4, the J gene TRBJ2-5; 7 nucleotides match TRBD2. CDR3 region: CASSPSGIETQYF. The CDR3 bases are TGTGCCAGCAGTCCAAGCGGGATAGAGACCCAGTACTTC.